This TCR beta chain was sequenced during a study of OX40 agonist ivuxolimab in advanced cancers. Study as a whole: Patients received intravenous ivuxolimab every 2 weeks at 0.01 to 10 mg/kg. Of the patients, three showed partial responses, one with hepatocellular carcinoma and two with cutaneous melanoma.

Some clones are missing from TCRdb's copy, which holds only in-frame ones; the method was immunoSEQ multiplex PCR. The sample includes 78,000 or so clones, more than 85% of them seen just once. Study-level results: The work left the antigen specificity of expanded peripheral T cells undetermined.

Patients were ineligible given autoimmune disease history or systemic immunosuppression. Per germline, CDR1 MNHNS and CDR2 SASEGT. CDR3 length: 15 amino acids. Trimming removed 7 bases at V and 1 base at J, with 15 bases between. Points on this clone: Its specificity is not known.

The input for sequencing was CD4+ or CD8+ T cells sorted from blood, taken in a trial of the OX40 agonist ivuxolimab. This clonotype was sampled from an adult with an advanced solid tumor such as melanoma, head and neck, liver or kidney cancer. J is TRBJ2-3 and V is TRBV6-1, with a tentative D call TRBD2 (6 bases). CDR3 DNA sequence: TGTGCCAGCATGGTGGAGGGATTGGGCACAGATACGCAGTATTTT. The encoded protein is CASMVEGLGTDTQYF.